A selection of T cell receptor beta chains follows, all from one sample in a study of blood T cell repertoires in COVID-19. TCRdb keeps only in-frame clones here, not all; method: immunoSEQ multiplex PCR. The sample lists tens of thousands of clones, approximately 80% occurring once. Sequenced: peripheral blood. The receptors originated from a man in his 70s with active COVID-19. The CDR3 runs from the conserved cysteine through the conserved F or W. D genes are given only for firm matches. Clone size appears in some rows only: once, few, many, or a class for an expanded clone.

length: 17
size: -
V: TRBV11-3
J: TRBJ2-1
D: TRBD2
CDR3: CASSLRTAGERYNEQFF
DNA: TGTGCCAGCAGCTTAAGGACCGCGGGGGAAAGGTACAATGAGCAGTTCTTC

length: 14
size: -
V: TRBV5-1
J: TRBJ2-1
D: -
CDR3: CASNTGQGSNEQFF
DNA: TGCGCCAGCAACACCGGGCAGGGGAGCAATGAGCAGTTCTTC

length: 15
size: -
V: TRBV5-1
J: TRBJ2-1
D: -
CDR3: CASSLSFTSGDEQFF
DNA: TGCGCCAGCAGCTTGTCGTTTACTAGTGGCGATGAGCAGTTCTTC

length: 14
size: -
V: TRBV14
J: TRBJ2-2
D: -
CDR3: CASSHRGTAGELFF
DNA: TGTGCCAGCAGCCACAGGGGAACAGCCGGGGAGCTGTTTTTT

length: 19
size: -
V: TRBV1
J: TRBJ2-3
D: -
CDR3: CTSSQVILAGTSSTDTQYF
DNA: TGCACCAGCAGCCAAGTTATACTAGCGGGGACGTCTAGCACAGATACGCAGTATTTT

length: 17
size: -
V: TRBV9
J: TRBJ2-5
D: TRBD2
CDR3: CASSAFRSGGAGETQYF
DNA: TGTGCCAGCAGCGCCTTTAGGAGCGGGGGGGCCGGGGAGACCCAGTACTTC

length: 14
size: -
V: TRBV5-6
J: TRBJ2-1
D: -
CDR3: CASSLAGRPNEQFF
DNA: TGTGCCAGCAGCTTGGCCGGGAGACCTAATGAGCAGTTCTTC

length: 14
size: medium-sized
V: TRBV5-1
J: TRBJ1-3
D: -
CDR3: CASSLAGNFDTIYF
DNA: TGCGCCAGCAGCTTGGCAGGGAATTTCGACACCATATATTTT

length: 18
size: -
V: TRBV4-1
J: TRBJ2-1
D: -
CDR3: CASSQDFSGSSSYNEQFF
DNA: TGCGCCAGCAGCCAAGACTTTTCCGGGAGTTCCTCCTACAATGAGCAGTTCTTC

length: 13
size: -
V: TRBV19
J: TRBJ1-1
D: -
CDR3: CASSTQGNTEAFF
DNA: TGTGCCAGTAGTACACAGGGGAACACTGAAGCTTTCTTT

length: 13
size: -
V: TRBV27
J: TRBJ2-7
D: TRBD1
CDR3: CASGRTGNDEQYF
DNA: TGTGCCAGCGGCCGGACAGGGAACGACGAGCAGTACTTC

length: 15
size: -
V: TRBV14
J: TRBJ1-6
D: TRBD1
CDR3: CASSETRDRSSPLHF
DNA: TGTGCCAGCAGCGAGACCCGGGACAGGTCCTCACCCCTCCACTTT

length: 14
size: -
V: TRBV5-6
J: TRBJ2-7
D: -
CDR3: CASSLSGQLYEQYF
DNA: TGTGCCAGCAGCTTGAGTGGACAGCTCTACGAGCAGTACTTC

length: 15
size: once
V: TRBV7-9
J: TRBJ1-1
D: -
CDR3: CASSLGSVMNTEAFF
DNA: TGTGCCAGCAGCTTAGGTTCGGTAATGAACACTGAAGCTTTCTTT

length: 12
size: -
V: TRBV15
J: TRBJ1-2
D: -
CDR3: CATSRDHRGYTF
DNA: TGTGCCACCAGCAGAGATCACCGGGGCTACACCTTC

length: 15
size: -
V: TRBV11-3
J: TRBJ2-1
D: -
CDR3: CASSLGGGGYNEQFF
DNA: TGTGCCAGCAGCTTGGGAGGGGGTGGGTACAATGAGCAGTTCTTC

length: 15
size: -
V: TRBV4-1
J: TRBJ1-1
D: -
CDR3: CASSQDSGRNTEAFF
DNA: TGCGCCAGCAGCCAAGATTCAGGCAGGAACACTGAAGCTTTCTTT

length: 15
size: -
V: TRBV5-1
J: TRBJ2-7
D: TRBD2
CDR3: CASSLGTSRVYEQYF
DNA: TGCGCCAGCAGCTTGGGGACTAGCAGGGTCTACGAGCAGTACTTC

length: 16
size: -
V: TRBV19
J: TRBJ2-6
D: -
CDR3: CASGPGWGSGANVLTF
DNA: TGTGCCAGCGGCCCGGGGTGGGGCTCTGGGGCCAACGTCCTGACTTTC

length: 16
size: -
V: TRBV5-1
J: TRBJ2-2
D: TRBD2
CDR3: CASSTSGTGNTGELFF
DNA: TGCGCCAGCAGCACTAGCGGGACAGGGAACACCGGGGAGCTGTTTTTT

length: 15
size: -
V: TRBV28
J: TRBJ1-5
D: -
CDR3: CASSLFVTLNQPQHF
DNA: TGTGCCAGCAGTTTATTTGTGACACTCAATCAGCCCCAGCATTTT

length: 14
size: -
V: TRBV6-5
J: TRBJ2-3
D: TRBD2
CDR3: CASSISGSTDTQYF
DNA: TGTGCCAGCAGCATTAGCGGGAGCACAGATACGCAGTATTTT

length: 15
size: -
V: TRBV12-5
J: TRBJ2-3
D: -
CDR3: CASGLSGMGTDTQYF
DNA: TGTGCTAGTGGTTTGTCAGGGATGGGCACAGATACGCAGTATTTT

length: 14
size: -
V: TRBV29-1
J: TRBJ2-7
D: TRBD2
CDR3: CSVSGTLEGLEQYF
DNA: TGCAGCGTTAGCGGGACCCTCGAGGGTCTCGAGCAGTACTTC

length: 17
size: -
V: TRBV7-6
J: TRBJ2-3
D: TRBD2
CDR3: CASSISGIGLSADTQYF
DNA: TGTGCCAGCAGCATTAGCGGGATCGGGTTATCGGCAGATACGCAGTATTTT